A selection of T cell receptor beta chains follows, all from one sample in a study of blood T cell repertoires in COVID-19. This table comes from immunoSEQ multiplex PCR, and its TCRdb copy is limited to in-frame clones, with some not included. The sample has around 37,000 clones, 87% seen once; the top ten hold approximately 1.9%. The sequencing input was peripheral blood. The origin of the receptors is a man aged 45-60 years with active or convalescent COVID-19. CDR3s include the opening cysteine and the closing phenylalanine or tryptophan.

J | V | CDR3
TRBJ2-3 | TRBV5-4 | CASSQGTSPTTDTQYF
TRBJ2-5 | TRBV9 | CASSGRSETQYF
TRBJ2-7 | TRBV10-3 | CAISESSGQGFYEQYF
TRBJ2-3 | TRBV9 | CASSVGRGMSTDTQYF
TRBJ1-4 | TRBV2 | CASSRTGEGEKLFF
TRBJ2-1 | TRBV10-1 | CASSPSGPRGEQFF
TRBJ1-4 | TRBV4-1 | CASSQDRERDPWELFF
TRBJ1-2 | TRBV11-2 | CASSLSLYGYTF
TRBJ1-2 | TRBV27 | CASSLIGGTAYGYTF
TRBJ2-5 | TRBV19 | CASSKALWTSGIGETQYF
TRBJ1-5 | TRBV6-1 | CASSEGGVSLLRHF
TRBJ1-4 | TRBV2 | CASNLDRGRGEKLFF
TRBJ1-1 | TRBV11-2 | CASSLDGRGPLNTEAFF
TRBJ1-2 | TRBV5-1 | CASSSGQGWGYGYTF
TRBJ1-6 | TRBV2 | CASLGQGIYSPLHF
TRBJ2-7 | TRBV6-5 | CASSRGGYEQYF
TRBJ1-4 | TRBV28 | CASSLVGGLGTTNEKLFF
TRBJ2-7 | TRBV27 | CASSPDGGAPYEQYF
TRBJ1-2 | TRBV10-3 | CAISEFRDSNYGYTF
TRBJ2-1 | TRBV11-2 | CATMGLAGVEQFF
TRBJ2-3 | TRBV20-1 | CSASWAGNTGTDTQYF
TRBJ2-7 | TRBV9 | CASSPALAYEQYF
TRBJ1-2 | TRBV9 | CASTLDTSNYGYTF
TRBJ2-5 | TRBV11-3 | CASSKQGARGETQYF
TRBJ2-7 | TRBV30 | CAWSVWDRAPYEQYF
TRBJ2-7 | TRBV5-4 | CASSLADRGREQYF
TRBJ1-6 | TRBV5-3 | CARKVGGGSPLHF
TRBJ1-3 | TRBV10-3 | CAISESEGGLSGNTIYF
TRBJ2-3 | TRBV7-9 | CASHSGQAIADTQYF
TRBJ1-5 | TRBV28 | CASSRQGAWNQPQHF
TRBJ1-1 | TRBV24-1 | CATSDPRAGSTEAFF
TRBJ2-7 | TRBV18 | CASSPLIAGQGFGSYEQYF
TRBJ2-7 | TRBV2 | CASSFRRDSVYEQYF
TRBJ2-1 | TRBV29-1 | CSVDFRDRGGNEQFF
TRBJ2-3 | TRBV9 | CASSPGLAGDTQYF
TRBJ1-6 | TRBV30 | CAWSAGQDNSPLHF
TRBJ1-2 | TRBV7-2 | CASSLGDRAYGYTF
TRBJ1-2 | TRBV6-6 | CASSYSGGVGYGYTF
TRBJ2-2 | TRBV2 | CASSSGSGAGELFF
TRBJ2-7 | TRBV28 | CASRVPGQAMEQYF
TRBJ1-5 | TRBV7-2 | CASSLASQNNQPQHF
TRBJ1-2 | TRBV27 | CASRRGVGYGYTF
TRBJ2-1 | TRBV6-2/TRBV6-3 | CASSRLAGTVNEQFF
TRBJ2-3 | TRBV3-1/TRBV3-2 | CASSQVPGLAGGLLSTDTQYF
TRBJ2-7 | TRBV7-2 | CASSPSGGQYYEQYF
TRBJ1-5 | TRBV7-2 | CASSLFDRGHGSNQPQHF
TRBJ2-2 | TRBV19 | CASASGGQVTGELFF